These 18 T cell receptor beta chains share one sample of origin, sequenced in a study of T-cell memory formation after mild COVID-19. Each CDR3 protein is one row after TCRdb ran MiXCR on the 5' RACE reads. Among 550,000 to 600,000 distinct CDR3 sequences listed, roughly 21% were seen once. Material: PBMCs or a T cell subset sorted from them (not recorded which). The origin of the receptors is an adult woman who had mild COVID-19 (a few samples of this study predate the infection). Cell type and time point are not known.

The sample holds a few counts of this clonotype. The chain is built from TRBV2 and TRBJ1-4; TRBD1 aligns across 9 bases. Germline V CDR1 and CDR2: SNHLY, FYNNEI. The CDR3 has 15 amino acids. V trimming: 5 bases; J trimming: 6 bases; junction bases outside the gene matches: 7. CDR3 nucleotide sequence: TGTGCCAGCAGTCGAACGACAGGGGGATATGAAAAACTGTTTTTT. Its protein product is CASSRTTGGYEKLFF.

This chain connects TRBV12-3 or TRBV12-4 to TRBJ2-1; unclear D gene. CDR3 length: 17 amino acids. With 6 bases removed from V and 8 bases from J, the gap between germline ends came to 26 bases. This chain's CDR3 is CASRPLTVTLGADEQFF. The CDR3 region has the DNA TGTGCCAGCAGGCCCCTGACGGTGACCTTAGGCGCGGATGAGCAGTTCTTC.

V usage is TRBV9 and J usage is TRBJ2-1, with 9 bases that match TRBD2. This CDR3 comprises 15 residues. Losses at the gene ends were 1 base for V and 9 bases for J; bases not matched to a gene: 8. CDR1 is SGDLS and CDR2 is YYNGEE in the germline V gene. CDR3 loop: CASSVSPAGGIEQFF. CDR3 coding DNA: TGTGCCAGCAGCGTAAGCCCAGCGGGAGGTATTGAGCAGTTCTTC. Full variable domain (missing parts from reference TRBV9 and TRBJ2-1): DSGVTQTPKHLITATGQRVTLRCSPRSGDLSVYWYQQSLDQGLQFLIQYYNGEERAKGNILERFSAQQFPDLHSELNLSSLELGDSALYFCASSVSPAGGIEQFFGPGTRLTVL.

This clonotype was seen a handful of times. The rearrangement joins TRBV20-1 to TRBJ2-7, with 10 positions matching TRBD2. CDR3 length equals 14 residues. V lost 1 base to trimming and J lost 7 bases; unmatched junction nucleotides: 7. Germline loops: CDR1 DFQATT, CDR2 SNEGSKA (reference sequence). The chain's CDR3 is CSARVPSGSMEQYF. The CDR3, as DNA: TGCAGTGCTAGAGTGCCTAGCGGGAGTATGGAGCAGTACTTC.

The chain couples TRBV6-5 to TRBJ1-5; 8 nucleotides line up with TRBD1. The CDR3 spans 15 residues. J was trimmed by 4 bases and V by 5 bases; bases with no gene match: 7. Germline CDR1 MNHEY, CDR2 SVGAGI. The CDR3 coding sequence is TGTGCCAGCAGTGTCAGTAGGACAGGGAATCAGCCCCAGCATTTT. This sequence encodes CASSVSRTGNQPQHF.

Only a few counts were recorded for this clonotype. The gene calls are TRBV18 and TRBJ1-1; 10 bases are shared with TRBD1. Per the germline V gene, CDR1 is KGHSH and CDR2 is LQKENI. The CDR3 contains 15 residues. V lost 6 bases and J lost 0; bases outside the gene matches: 4. CDR3 DNA sequence: TGTGCCAGCTCCGGGACAGGGGTGTTGAACACTGAAGCTTTCTTT. The encoded protein is CASSGTGVLNTEAFF.

In this sample, this clonotype turned up a few times. The V gene is TRBV18, the J gene TRBJ2-7, with D hard to call. Germline V gene data show CDR1 as KGHSH and CDR2 as LQKENI. This CDR3 has 12 residues. The germline V and J ends were trimmed by 5 bases and 3 bases, with 8 bases remaining between them. The CDR3 spells CASSYDLYEQYF. Written as DNA, the CDR3 is TGTGCCAGCTCATACGACCTCTACGAGCAGTACTTC.

This clonotype was picked up a small number of times. The chain combines TRBV12-3 or TRBV12-4 with TRBJ2-1; no definite D call. Trimming shortened V by 3 bases and J by 1 base, and 19 bases separated the two germline ends. The CDR3 length is 18 residues. CDR3 residues: CASSFGVPRWVSYNEQFF. The CDR3 DNA reads as TGTGCCAGCAGTTTTGGGGTACCGAGATGGGTTTCCTACAATGAGCAGTTCTTC.

This clonotype came up a few times. This rearrangement joins TRBV5-1 to TRBJ2-3; 13 nucleotides match TRBD2. The CDR3 sequence is 14 residues long. Germline values: CDR1 SGHRS, CDR2 YFSETQ. The trim removed 7 bases at V and 7 bases at J, leaving 6 bases unmatched. The CDR3: CASQRTSGSYTQYF. In DNA form, the CDR3 reads TGCGCCAGCCAGCGGACTAGCGGGAGTTATACGCAGTATTTT.

This clonotype was seen more than once but under ten times. The rearrangement uses TRBV24-1 and TRBJ2-3; D possibly corresponds to TRBD1 (6 bases). There are 14 residues in the CDR3. The V end lost 7 bases, the J end lost 3 bases, and 13 bases lay between the germline ends. Germline V CDR1 and CDR2: KGHDR, SFDVKD. The CDR3 reads CATSPGTLTDTQYF. DNA of the CDR3: TGTGCCACCAGCCCCGGGACACTGACAGATACGCAGTATTTT.

In this sample, this clonotype turned up many times. J is TRBJ2-7 and V is TRBV6-2 or TRBV6-3; D not resolved. Germline values: CDR1 MNHEY, CDR2 SVGEGT. Trimming took off 7 bases at V and 4 bases at J, with 14 bases between the two ends. The CDR3 is made up of 13 amino acids. The CDR3 DNA follows: TGTGCCAGCAAACCAGGATGGGGATACGAGCAGTACTTC. Protein product: CASKPGWGYEQYF.

The gene calls are TRBV19 and TRBJ2-2, with D possibly TRBD1 on 5 matching bases. Germline-derived CDR1 and CDR2 are LNHDA and SQIVND (reference sequence). CDR3 length: 16 residues. V lost 7 bases and J 1 base, leaving 16 bases between the germline ends. The CDR3 reads CASTPRQGLNTGELFF. CDR3 nucleotides: TGTGCCAGTACCCCCAGGCAGGGTTTGAACACCGGGGAGCTGTTTTTT.

Only one count was recorded for this clonotype. The chain links TRBV18 to TRBJ1-2; 7 bases line up with TRBD1. From germline, CDR1 is KGHSH and CDR2 LQKENI. V lost 3 bases, J lost 5 bases, and 6 bases stayed unmatched. The CDR3 length is 14 residues. CDR3 region: CASSPGTAEYGYTF. In nucleotides, the CDR3 is TGTGCCAGCTCACCCGGGACAGCCGAGTATGGCTACACCTTC.

The chain is built from TRBV28 and TRBJ1-3, with unresolved D. The CDR3 length is 13 residues. Germline assignment: CDR1 MDHEN and CDR2 SYDVKM. The V end lost 5 bases, the J end lost 2 bases, and 7 bases lay between the germline ends. The CDR3 loop is CASSNPPGNTIYF. Here the CDR3 DNA reads TGTGCCAGCAGTAACCCGCCTGGAAACACCATATATTTT.

This clonotype was counted between two and nine times. The chain links TRBV6-6 to TRBJ1-5; D possibly corresponds to TRBD1 (5 bases). The CDR3 has 14 residues. Germline V gene lookup returns CDR1 MNHNY and CDR2 SVGAGI (reference sequence). V dropped 2 bases and J dropped 6 bases, with 11 bases sitting between them. CDR3 region: CASSYPREGQPQHF. The CDR3 coding sequence is TGTGCCAGCAGTTACCCCAGGGAGGGTCAGCCCCAGCATTTT.

The V and J genes are TRBV27 and TRBJ2-1; the match to TRBD2 covers 9 bases. Per the germline V gene, CDR1 is MNHEY and CDR2 is SMNVEV (reference sequence). CDR3 length equals 18 residues. J gave up 1 base and V 6 bases, and 13 bases lay outside the gene matches. The CDR3 DNA reads TGTGCCAGCAGACTTCTAGCGGGAAGTCGGGGATCCTACAATGAGCAGTTCTTC. Translating it yields CASRLLAGSRGSYNEQFF.

This clonotype was observed a few times. The chain carries TRBV29-1 and TRBJ2-1; D is possibly TRBD1 (5 bases). V lost 2 bases and J lost 2, with 16 bases in between. Looked up from germline, CDR1 is SQVTM and CDR2 is ANQGSEA. The CDR3 consists of 16 residues. The CDR3 DNA is TGCAGCGTTGAAAACCTGACAGTAGCCGCCTACAATGAGCAGTTCTTC. Encoded protein: CSVENLTVAAYNEQFF.

This clonotype was seen only a few times. The rearrangement links TRBV7-3 to TRBJ2-1, with D perhaps matching TRBD2 (6 bases). Germline lookup yields CDR1 SGHTA and CDR2 FQGTGA. The CDR3 length is 15 residues. The V and J ends lost 5 bases and 4 bases respectively, with 15 bases between them. The DNA of the CDR3 is TGTGCCAGCAGCCCCCGGGGGAAGTCTTACAATGAGCAGTTCTTC. Translated, it gives CASSPRGKSYNEQFF.